One and the same sample provided the 2 T cell receptor beta chains below, sequenced in a study of blood T cell repertoires in COVID-19. Sequenced by immunoSEQ multiplex PCR; TCRdb stores in-frame clones only, minus some. The sample has more than 110,000 clones; 70% to 90% are singletons. Material for sequencing was peripheral blood. The receptors derive from a human donor in a cohort sampled during active COVID-19.

The chain links TRBV5-8 to TRBJ2-1; 9 bases are a match to TRBD2. The junction had 10 bases not matched to a gene; V was cut back by 0 bases and J by 0 bases. CDR1 and CDR2 (germline): SGHTS, YDEGEE. There are 19 residues in the CDR3. The CDR3 loop is CASSLVASGAMSSYNEQFF. The CDR3 DNA is TGTGCCAGCAGCTTGGTAGCTAGCGGGGCGATGAGCTCCTACAATGAGCAGTTCTTC.

For the CDR3, the DNA is TGTGCCAGCAGTTACTCGAAGGCCTTCGGGAATGAGCAGTTCTTC. As protein: CASSYSKAFGNEQFF. The chain has TRBV6-5 and TRBJ2-1; no firm D call. The germline gives CDR1 MNHEY, CDR2 SVGAGI. Trimming cost V 0 bases and J 7 bases, with 13 bases left between them. The CDR3 runs 15 residues.